What follows are 21 T cell receptor beta chains derived from one specimen sequenced in a study of PD-L1 blockade in urothelial cancer. Time point in this sample: pretreatment peripheral blood. Assay: immunoSEQ multiplex PCR; the TCRdb copy retains only in-frame clones and omits some. The data contain tens of thousands of clones, about four fifths of them seen just once; the ten biggest clones take up 1% to 1.5%. Sequencing was performed on PBMCs, taken around atezolizumab (anti-PD-L1) treatment. Receptors originate from a man in his fifties with urothelial cancer.

Regarding this clone: At one end, the junction sequence differs from germline, possibly due to a read error. The chain recombines TRBV7-8 with TRBJ2-1, with 11 bases fitting TRBD2. Germline lookup yields CDR1 SGHVS and CDR2 FQNEAQ. CDR3 length: 18 amino acids. The CDR3 region has the DNA TGTGCCAGCAGCTTAAGGTTACTGTTTGATAGCGGGAGGGCCAGTAAAATCTTC. It specifies CASSLRLLFDSGRASKIF.

This clone was counted a few times. V gene TRBV5-6 combines with J gene TRBJ2-1; D remains ambiguous. V was trimmed by 9 bases and J by 5 bases, leaving 21 bases between them. Germline values: CDR1 SGHDT, CDR2 YYEEEE. The length of the CDR3 is 15 residues. CDR3 DNA: TGTGCCACCGGTTATGAGGAGCAATACAACAATGAGCAGTTCTTC. It codes for CATGYEEQYNNEQFF.

The CDR3 is CASSVRAGTASEQYF. DNA for the CDR3: TGTGCCAGCAGTGTTAGGGCCGGGACAGCATCCGAGCAGTACTTC. The V call is TRBV6-1, the J call TRBJ2-7; TRBD1 matches at 7 bases. The CDR3 is 15 residues long. From germline, CDR1 is MNHNS and CDR2 SASEGT. V lost 4 bases to trimming and J lost 6 bases; unmatched junction nucleotides: 12.

Only one count was recorded for this clone. The genes are TRBV5-1 and TRBJ2-7; TRBD1 might be the D (6 bases). The germline V gene has CDR1 SGHRS and CDR2 YFSETQ. The CDR3 is made up of 11 amino acids. V was clipped by 5 bases and J by 6 bases, with 9 bases between them. CDR3 in DNA: TGCGCCAGCAGACAGGGTGTCGAGCAGTACTTC. As protein: CASRQGVEQYF.

DNA of the CDR3: TGTGCCAGCAGCTCAGCGGGACAGGGGACTGAAGCTTTCTTT. This codes for CASSSAGQGTEAFF. The J gene is TRBJ1-1, the V gene TRBV5-6; 10 bases are shared with TRBD1. V lost 3 bases to trimming and J lost 5 bases; unmatched junction nucleotides: 4. The CDR3 extends over 14 amino acids. Germline lookup yields CDR1 SGHDT and CDR2 YYEEEE.

The sample holds a few counts of this clone. The chain couples TRBV6-4 to TRBJ2-1; 11 bases fit TRBD2. This CDR3 contains 14 residues. With V trimmed by 3 bases and J by 6 bases, 1 base remained unmatched. Germline loops: CDR1 MRHNA, CDR2 SNTAGT. The CDR3 sequence: CASSDSGGANEQFF. Here the CDR3 DNA reads TGTGCCAGCAGTGATAGCGGGGGGGCCAATGAGCAGTTCTTC.

Here the CDR3 reads CASTEDSFNQPQHF. CDR3 DNA sequence: TGTGCCAGCACGGAGGACAGTTTCAATCAGCCCCAGCATTTT. The V call is TRBV6-6, the J call TRBJ1-5, with D perhaps matching TRBD1 (6 bases). V lost 7 bases, J lost 3 bases, and 13 bases lay in between. The CDR3 is 14 amino acids. Germline lookup yields CDR1 MNHNY and CDR2 SVGAGI (reference sequence).

The chain employs TRBV18 and TRBJ2-7, with 10 bases identical to TRBD2. The ends lost 4 bases at V and 2 bases at J; junction bases unmatched: 5. The CDR3 consists of 15 residues. Germline loops: CDR1 KGHSH, CDR2 LQKENI. The CDR3 nucleotides are TGTGCCAGCTCACGGTCTAGCGGGAGCCCCTACGAGCAGTACTTC. Translated, it gives CASSRSSGSPYEQYF.

The CDR3 DNA reads as TGTGCCAGTAGTATGACGGGAAGCTCCTACAATGAGCAGTTCTTC. This encodes CASSMTGSSYNEQFF. V is TRBV19 and J is TRBJ2-1; the D gene is possibly TRBD2 (5 bases). From germline, CDR1 is LNHDA and CDR2 SQIVND (reference sequence). Trimming pared 3 bases from V and 0 bases from J, leaving 9 bases between. CDR3 length: 15 residues.

J is TRBJ2-5 and V is TRBV15, with D perhaps TRBD1 (6 bases). With 0 bases removed from V and 5 bases from J, the gap between germline ends came to 19 bases. This CDR3 contains 17 residues. Germline CDR1 and CDR2: LNHNV and YYDKDF (reference sequence). The CDR3 DNA is TGTGCCACCAGCAGAGATCACTTCAGGGGTACGGGGGAGACCCAGTACTTC. Translating gives CATSRDHFRGTGETQYF.

The chain carries TRBV7-7 and TRBJ2-3; D perhaps matches TRBD1 (7 bases). Germline-derived CDR1 and CDR2 are SSHAT and FNYEAQ (reference sequence). Deletions cut 5 bases from V and 6 bases from J, with 18 bases between. This CDR3 spans 15 amino acids. The CDR3 region has the DNA TGTGCCAGCAGCCGGGCGGGACAGATGGGGGATACGCAGTATTTT. Translating it yields CASSRAGQMGDTQYF.

This clone has only a few counts. The chain uses TRBV19 and TRBJ2-1; 9 nucleotides line up with TRBD2. From germline, CDR1 is LNHDA and CDR2 SQIVND (reference sequence). With V trimmed by 6 bases and J by 6 bases, 12 bases remained unmatched. The CDR3 spans 16 residues. The CDR3 reads CASRHTRSGGFNEQFF. The CDR3 coding sequence is TGTGCCAGTAGGCATACCCGTAGCGGGGGTTTCAATGAGCAGTTCTTC.

The chain links TRBV5-8 to TRBJ2-7; 10 nucleotides match TRBD1. Germline V CDR1 and CDR2: SGHTS, YDEGEE. The CDR3 loop spans 14 amino acids. The ends lost 6 bases at V and 7 bases at J; junction bases unmatched: 10. CDR3 nucleotide sequence: TGTGCCAGCATCGCCGACAGGGGGCCAGGGGAGCAGTACTTC. It encodes CASIADRGPGEQYF. The full variable domain, in which reference TRBV5-8 and TRBJ2-7 provide the parts outside the CDR3, is EAGVTQSPTHLIKTRGQQATLRCSPISGHTSVYWYQQALGLGLQFLLWYDEGEERNRGNFPPRFSGRQFPNYSSELNVNALELEDSALYLCASIADRGPGEQYFGPGTRLTVT.

V gene TRBV7-2 combines with J gene TRBJ1-2, with D possibly being TRBD1 (6 bases). The CDR3 length is 15 residues. Between the trimmed V and J ends, which lost 5 bases and 0 bases, there was a span of 13 bases. Germline V gene data show CDR1 as SGHTA and CDR2 as FQGNSA. CDR3 bases: TGTGCCAGCAGCATCCGACAGGTAGCTAACTATGGCTACACCTTC. It encodes CASSIRQVANYGYTF.

This clone was observed a few times. Other DNA sequences within the sample encode an identical CDR3. This rearrangement joins TRBV19 to TRBJ1-5; D remains ambiguous. CDR3 length equals 13 residues. Germline V gives CDR1 LNHDA, CDR2 SQIVND (reference sequence). V lost 10 bases and J 1 base, leaving 11 bases between the germline ends. DNA for the CDR3: TGTGCCACCGATCGGGGAAGCAATCAGCCCCAGCATTTT. Residues: CATDRGSNQPQHF.

This chain uses TRBV10-3 with TRBJ2-7, with TRBD1 identical over 9 bases. The J segment lost 4 bases and the V segment lost 6 bases, leaving 1 base of the junction unmatched. The CDR3 runs 12 residues. The germline V gene encodes CDR1 ENHRY and CDR2 SYGVKD. CDR3 residues: CAIRTGGYEQYF. In nucleotides, the CDR3 is TGTGCCATCAGGACAGGGGGTTACGAGCAGTACTTC.

The genes are TRBV27 and TRBJ2-3, with D possibly matching TRBD2 (6 bases). V lost 7 bases and J lost 0, with 14 bases in between. Per germline, CDR1 MNHEY and CDR2 SMNVEV (reference sequence). The CDR3 sequence is 15 residues long. DNA of the CDR3: TGTGCCAGCACTTTGGGGGGTGGAAGCACAGATACGCAGTATTTT. Amino acid sequence: CASTLGGGSTDTQYF.

The chain combines TRBV9 with TRBJ2-3; TRBD2 agrees at 10 bases. The CDR3 is made up of 17 amino acids. The germline V gene has CDR1 SGDLS and CDR2 YYNGEE. With V trimmed by 0 bases and J by 4 bases, 8 bases remained unmatched. The DNA of the CDR3 is TGTGCCAGCAGCGTAGGGAATAGCGGGGGGCTCGCAGATACGCAGTATTTT. Its protein product is CASSVGNSGGLADTQYF.

V gene TRBV5-1 combines with J gene TRBJ2-7; D not resolved. V shed 0 bases and J shed 1 base, with 8 bases lying between them. The CDR3 is 14 residues long. The germline V gene has CDR1 SGHRS and CDR2 YFSETQ. CDR3 coding DNA: TGCGCCAGCAGCTTGGGTTACAGTTCCTACGAGCAGTACTTC. It translates to CASSLGYSSYEQYF.

This clone was detected only once. The genes are TRBV5-1 and TRBJ1-1; perhaps TRBD1 as D (5 bases). V lost 2 bases and J lost 7, with 9 bases in between. The length of the CDR3 is 12 residues. Germline values: CDR1 SGHRS, CDR2 YFSETQ. As DNA, the CDR3 is TGCGCCAGCAGCTTATTGGGACTTGAAGCTTTCTTT. Residues: CASSLLGLEAFF.

The chain uses TRBV11-2 and TRBJ2-7; a possible D gene is TRBD1 (6 bases). The V and J ends lost 0 bases and 0 bases respectively, with 12 bases between them. CDR1 is SGHAT, CDR2 FQNNGV, per germline. This CDR3 has 16 amino acids. In DNA, the CDR3 is TGTGCCAGCAGCTTAGAACAGGGAAGGAGCTCCTACGAGCAGTACTTC. As protein: CASSLEQGRSSYEQYF.